This T cell receptor beta chain was identified in a study of T cells after yellow fever vaccination (dated by TCRdb to the late 2010s). At the level of the whole study: Memory subsets (EM, EMRA, CM and Tscm) were sorted on a BD FACS Aria III using CD3, CD45RA, CCR7 and CD95 staining. The SMART-Seq v4 Ultra Low Input RNA kit was used to prepare libraries from fractions with low cell numbers. To track T-cell clones before and after primary and booster YFV17D yellow fever vaccination, bulk TCR alpha and beta repertoires were sequenced longitudinally. Two healthy male donors made up the cohort, one aged 18 to 30 years and the other aged 30 to 40 years. Bulk PBMC replicates and cell subsets were isolated from blood drawn at multiple timepoints before and after both primary and secondary immunization. Memory subsets were sorted on days 0, 15 and 45 and at 18 months following primary vaccination, and on days 0, 15 and 45 following the 30-year booster. General study outcomes and caveats: A small fraction of clonotypes showed up in both the CD4 and CD8 compartments, probably as a result of convergent recombination. On day 0, almost all vaccine-responding clonotypes were below detection in the sorted memory subsets. After the booster, most of the clones that had expanded following primary vaccination were detected again (just under 97% of CD4 and around 88% of CD8), which suggests that memory was broadly maintained. Compared with the primary T-cell response, the secondary T-cell response was weaker but faster, peaking on day 5 rather than day 15. The study included only two donors, which limits how far the findings can be generalized. Computational filtering was required because FACS-sorted repertoires could contain abundant contaminating clonotypes from the bulk population.

The germline V gene specifies KGHSH as CDR1 and LQKENI as CDR2. Relative to germline, V is 0 bases shorter and J is 5 bases shorter, with 13 bases between their ends. The CDR3 numbers 15 residues from cysteine through phenylalanine. CDR3 DNA only is kept here, 45 bases in frame from base 1. In its sample, this clonotype comes out as medium-sized (0.01 to 0.1%). It has no much larger one-base neighbor in the sample; base qualities were not kept. Per the publication, the treatment or condition label means: live attenuated yellow fever vaccine strain. PBMCs were isolated from peripheral blood using a standard Ficoll-Paque protocol. RNA from sorted memory subsets was extracted with the RNeasy Micro Kit. Synthesis of TCR cDNA relied on 5'RACE template switching, a step that introduced a universal primer site along with unique molecular identifiers. Priming of cDNA synthesis was performed from both the TCR alpha and TCR beta constant segments. Library amplification involved two PCR steps, and the second step added sample barcodes and sequencing adapters. Libraries were sequenced on Illumina HiSeq 2500 (2x100 bp) or NovaSeq (2x150 bp). On the authors' methods: MIGEC handled demultiplexing of reads and collapsing into UMI consensus sequences, while MiXCR performed V(D)J alignment. Using edgeR on replicate PBMC samples, clonotypes were called vaccine-responding if FDR was below 0.01 and the log2 fold change was above 5 up to day 15. Bulk clonotypes were assigned CD4 or CD8 identity according to which sequenced CD4 or CD8 repertoire held them at higher abundance. To estimate how each clone was distributed across memory phenotypes, clonotype frequencies in memory subsets were weighted by the numbers of FACS-sorted cells. TCRdb trimmed the raw reads at Q25, called clones with MiXCR and kept productive beta chains. CDR3 protein duplicates are merged, each entry listing the most common genes and DNA. The V and J calls follow TCRdb's processing rather than the paper's. A total of about 12,000 distinct CDR3 sequences appear in this sample, around 5.8% of them only once. The ten most abundant clones make up about 0.94% of the sample.

The chain is assembled from TRBV18 and TRBJ2-5, with no confident D gene call. The specimen comprised PBMCs, either bulk or a sorted T-cell subset (CD4+, CD8+, memory, or dextramer-sorted; not recorded which), sampled on the day of the yellow fever booster vaccination. The receptor's source is a man aged 25-45 years who received the YFV17D yellow fever vaccine. The DNA is as follows: TGTGCCAGCTCACCACCGGGTTCAGCGAGGGAGACCCAGTACTTC. The encoded protein is CASSPPGSARETQYF.